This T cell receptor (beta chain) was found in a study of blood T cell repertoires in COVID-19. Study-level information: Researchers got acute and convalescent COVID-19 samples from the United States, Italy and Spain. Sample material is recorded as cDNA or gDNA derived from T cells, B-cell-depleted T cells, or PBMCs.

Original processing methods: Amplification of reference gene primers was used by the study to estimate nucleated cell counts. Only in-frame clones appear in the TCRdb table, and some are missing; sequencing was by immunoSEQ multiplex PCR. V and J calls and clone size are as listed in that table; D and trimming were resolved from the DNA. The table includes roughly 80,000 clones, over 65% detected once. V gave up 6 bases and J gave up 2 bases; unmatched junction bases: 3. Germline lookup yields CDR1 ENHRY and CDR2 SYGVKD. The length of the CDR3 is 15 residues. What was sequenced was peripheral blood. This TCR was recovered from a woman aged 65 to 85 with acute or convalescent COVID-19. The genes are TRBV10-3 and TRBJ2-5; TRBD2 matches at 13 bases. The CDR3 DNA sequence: TGTGCCATCAGCTTGACTAGCGGGGGGCAAGAGACCCAGTACTTC. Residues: CAISLTSGGQETQYF.